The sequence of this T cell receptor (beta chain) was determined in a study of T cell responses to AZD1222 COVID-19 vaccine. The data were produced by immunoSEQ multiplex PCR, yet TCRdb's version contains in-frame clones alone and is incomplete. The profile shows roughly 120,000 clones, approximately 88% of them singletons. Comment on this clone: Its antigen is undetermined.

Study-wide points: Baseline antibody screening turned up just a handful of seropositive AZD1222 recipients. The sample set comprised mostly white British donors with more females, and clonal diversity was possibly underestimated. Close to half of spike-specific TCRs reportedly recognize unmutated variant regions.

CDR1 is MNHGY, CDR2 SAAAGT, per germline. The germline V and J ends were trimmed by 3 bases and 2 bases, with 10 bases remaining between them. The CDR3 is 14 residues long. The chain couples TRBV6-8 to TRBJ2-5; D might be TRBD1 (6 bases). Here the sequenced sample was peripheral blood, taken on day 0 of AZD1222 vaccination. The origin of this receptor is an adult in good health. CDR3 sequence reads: CASSYFRGQETQYF. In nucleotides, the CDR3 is TGTGCCAGCAGTTATTTCAGGGGACAAGAGACCCAGTACTTC.